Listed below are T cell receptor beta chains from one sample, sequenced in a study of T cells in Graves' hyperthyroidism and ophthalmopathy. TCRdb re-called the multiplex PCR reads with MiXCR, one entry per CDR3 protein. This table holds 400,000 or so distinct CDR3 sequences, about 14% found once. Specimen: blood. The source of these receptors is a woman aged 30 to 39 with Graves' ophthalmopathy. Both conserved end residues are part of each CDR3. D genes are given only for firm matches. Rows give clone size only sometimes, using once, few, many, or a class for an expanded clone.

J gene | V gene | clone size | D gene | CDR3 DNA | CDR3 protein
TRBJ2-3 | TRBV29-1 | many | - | TGCAGCAAATCAGGGGGGGACAGGCTCCAGGGGGATACGCAGTATTTT | CSKSGGDRLQGDTQYF
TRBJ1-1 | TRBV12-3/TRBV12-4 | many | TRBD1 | TGTGCCAGCAGCAAGGAGATCAGGGGGCGCGGCACTGAAGCTTTCTTT | CASSKEIRGRGTEAFF
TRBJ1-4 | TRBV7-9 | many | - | TGTGCCAGCAGCTTAACGCCCACGGGGGGCGGCGAAAAACTGTTTTTT | CASSLTPTGGGEKLFF
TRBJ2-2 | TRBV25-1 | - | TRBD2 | TGTGCCAGCACAACTAGCGGCCCGAACACCGGGGAGCTGTTTTTT | CASTTSGPNTGELFF
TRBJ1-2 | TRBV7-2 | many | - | TGTGCCAGCAGCTTAGCTGGACCAACAGGAGCATTTAACTATGGCTACACCTTC | CASSLAGPTGAFNYGYTF
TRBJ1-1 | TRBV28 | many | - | TGTGCCAGCAGTTTTAGTCCTAGGGTCATTAACACTGAAGCTTTCTTT | CASSFSPRVINTEAFF
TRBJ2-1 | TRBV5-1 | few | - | TGCGCCAGCAGCTTGTCGGCCGGGGGGACATCTTATGAGCAGTTCTTC | CASSLSAGGTSYEQFF
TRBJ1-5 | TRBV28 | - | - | TGTGCCAGCGGTTGGCAGGGCCTTGGCAACCAGCCCCAGCATTTT | CASGWQGLGNQPQHF
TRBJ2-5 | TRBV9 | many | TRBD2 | TGTGCCAGCAGCGAGGGGACTAGGACGGAAGAGACCCAGTACTTC | CASSEGTRTEETQYF
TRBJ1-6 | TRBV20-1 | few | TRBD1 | TGCAGTGCTCCGGACAGGGGCCCTTCACCCCTCCACTTT | CSAPDRGPSPLHF
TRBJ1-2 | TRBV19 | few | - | TGTGCCAGTAGTAGGACCAATCTTAACTATGGCTACACCTTC | CASSRTNLNYGYTF
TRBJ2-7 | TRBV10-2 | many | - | TGCGCCATCTCTCAAGGTGGCGAGCAGTACTTC | CAISQGGEQYF
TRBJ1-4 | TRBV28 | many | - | TGTGCCAGCAGTCCACGGGACACCTATGAAAAACTGTTTTTT | CASSPRDTYEKLFF
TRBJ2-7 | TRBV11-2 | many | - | TGTGCCAGCAGCTTAGTCGGACACCCGTACGAGCAGTACTTC | CASSLVGHPYEQYF
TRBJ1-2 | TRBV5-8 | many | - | TGTGCCAGCAGCCAAGACGGGGACTATGGCTACACCTTC | CASSQDGDYGYTF
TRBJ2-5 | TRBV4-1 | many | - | TGCGCCAGCAGCCAAGTAGGGGGAAAAGTGGGTCGCCAAGAGACCCAGTACTTC | CASSQVGGKVGRQETQYF
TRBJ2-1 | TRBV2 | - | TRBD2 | TGTGCCAGCATGCGGGGGGAACAGTTCTTC | CASMRGEQFF
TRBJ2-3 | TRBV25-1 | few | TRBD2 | TGTGCCAGCAGCCCGAAGGGAGGGTCGACCACAGATACGCAGTATTTT | CASSPKGGSTTDTQYF
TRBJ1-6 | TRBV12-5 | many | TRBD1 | TGTGCTAGTGGCCTCGGACAGGCGAATTCACCCCTCCACTTT | CASGLGQANSPLHF
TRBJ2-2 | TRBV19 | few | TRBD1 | TGTGCCAGTAGTCCACAGGGGGCCGGCGGGGAGCTGTTTTTT | CASSPQGAGGELFF
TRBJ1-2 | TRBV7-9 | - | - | TGTGCCAGCAGCTTAGTAGGTCTGGGTATGGATGGCTACACCTTC | CASSLVGLGMDGYTF
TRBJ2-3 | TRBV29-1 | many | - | TGCAGCGTTGAACGGGGAAGTAGCACAGATACGCAGTATTTT | CSVERGSSTDTQYF
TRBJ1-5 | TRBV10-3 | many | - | TGTGCCATCAGTGGGGACGGGCCTAGCAATCAGCCCCAGCATTTT | CAISGDGPSNQPQHF
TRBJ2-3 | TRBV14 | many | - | TGTGCCAGCAGCCAAGATATATACGGGGGCCGCACAGATACGCAGTATTTT | CASSQDIYGGRTDTQYF
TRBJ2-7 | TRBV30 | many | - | TGTGCCTGGAGTCTCGGCCGCAAGCCCTACGAGCAGTACTTC | CAWSLGRKPYEQYF
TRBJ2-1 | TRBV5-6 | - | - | TGTGCCAGCAGCTTGACAGTTTACAATGAGCAGTTCTTC | CASSLTVYNEQFF
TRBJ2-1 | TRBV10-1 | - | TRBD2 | TGCGCCAGCAGTGACACACTAGCGGGGGGACCCGCCAATGAGCAGTTCTTC | CASSDTLAGGPANEQFF
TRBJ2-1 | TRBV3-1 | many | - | TGTGCCAGCAGCCAGACCGTCACCTACAATGAGCAGTTCTTC | CASSQTVTYNEQFF
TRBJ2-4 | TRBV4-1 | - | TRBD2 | TGCGCCAGCAGCCAAGTCGGGGGGTCGGCCAAAAACATTCAGTACTTC | CASSQVGGSAKNIQYF
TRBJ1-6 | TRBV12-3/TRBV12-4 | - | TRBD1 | TGTGCCAGCAGTTTAGTAGGGGAGGCAGGGGGGTCACCCCTCCACTTT | CASSLVGEAGGSPLHF
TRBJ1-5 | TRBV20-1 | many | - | TGCAGTGCTATGCCCCGTGGGGGGCAGTATAGCAATCAGCCCCAGCATTTT | CSAMPRGGQYSNQPQHF
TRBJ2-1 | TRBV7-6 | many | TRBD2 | TGTGCCAGCAGAGCGGGGAGCTCCTACAATGAGCAGTTCTTC | CASRAGSSYNEQFF
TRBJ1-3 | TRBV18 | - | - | TGTGCCAGCTCACATCCGCTGAACTCTGGAAACGCCATATATTTT | CASSHPLNSGNAIYF
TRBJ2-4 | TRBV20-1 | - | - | TGCAGTGCTTCTTCGGCGGACAAAAACATTCAGTACTTC | CSASSADKNIQYF
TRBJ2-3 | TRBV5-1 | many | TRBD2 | TGCGCCAGCATCCCGGGACTAAGGACAGATACGCAGTATTTT | CASIPGLRTDTQYF
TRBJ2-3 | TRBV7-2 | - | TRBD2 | TGTGCCAGCAGCCGTGGACTAGCGGGGGTAAACACAGATACGCAGTATTTT | CASSRGLAGVNTDTQYF
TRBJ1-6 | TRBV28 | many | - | TGTGCCAGTCTGCCGAGAGGTTATAATTCACCCCTCCACTTT | CASLPRGYNSPLHF
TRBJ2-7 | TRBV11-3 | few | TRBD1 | TGTGCCAGCAGCTTACCGCAGGGGGCGGCCTACGAGCAGTGCTTC | CASSLPQGAAYEQCF
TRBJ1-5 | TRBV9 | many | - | TGTGCCAGCAGCACTGGGGGCAATCAGCCCCAGCATTTT | CASSTGGNQPQHF
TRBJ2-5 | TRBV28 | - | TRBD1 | TGTGCCAGCACCGGGACAGGGGAGACCCAGTACTTC | CASTGTGETQYF
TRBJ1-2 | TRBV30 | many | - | TGTGCCTGGAGGATATTGTCCAGGCCCCTCGGGGGCTACACCTTC | CAWRILSRPLGGYTF
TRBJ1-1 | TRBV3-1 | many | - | TGTGCCAGCAGCCAAGCGGGACCGTACACTGAAGCTTTCTTT | CASSQAGPYTEAFF
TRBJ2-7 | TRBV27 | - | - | TGTGCCCGCAGTTTATCGGTTAGCCAGGAGCAGTACTTC | CARSLSVSQEQYF
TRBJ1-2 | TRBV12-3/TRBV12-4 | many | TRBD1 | TGTGCCAGCAGTTTCGGACAGGGTCAGAGCTATGGCTACACCTTC | CASSFGQGQSYGYTF
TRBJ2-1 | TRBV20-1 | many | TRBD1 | TGCAGTGCCAGACCGGGACAGCCTTACAATGAGCAGTTCTTC | CSARPGQPYNEQFF
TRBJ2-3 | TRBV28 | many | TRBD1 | TGTGCCAGCAGGCCGGGACAGAGCACAGATACGCAGTATTTT | CASRPGQSTDTQYF
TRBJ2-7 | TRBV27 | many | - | TGTGCCAGCAGCGCCGGACTCGGGGTCTACGAGCAGTACTTC | CASSAGLGVYEQYF
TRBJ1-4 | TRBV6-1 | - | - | TGTGCCAGCAGTTACCTTACAACTAATGAAAAACTGTTTTTT | CASSYLTTNEKLFF
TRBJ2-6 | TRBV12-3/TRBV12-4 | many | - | TGTGCCAGCAGTACCTGGACCGGACCCGAAGACTCTGGGGCCAACGTCCTGACTTTC | CASSTWTGPEDSGANVLTF